This TCR beta chain was recorded in a study of T-cell memory formation after mild COVID-19. The TCR alpha and TCR beta cDNA libraries, bearing sample barcodes and UMIs, were generated by 5'RACE using constant-segment primers. TCRdb recomputed calls from the 5' RACE reads with MiXCR, one row per CDR3 protein. Altogether 350,000 or so distinct CDR3 sequences are present, 20% being singletons, with the ten largest covering around a fifth. This clonotype was recorded a few times. The CDR3 runs 16 residues. Germline-derived CDR1 and CDR2 are LGHNA and YNFKEQ. V lost 3 bases and J lost 9, with 22 bases in between.

This chain uses TRBV4-2 with TRBJ2-3, with D unclear. The material sequenced was PBMCs or a T cell subset sorted from them (not recorded which). This clonotype originated in a man aged 18 to 29 who had mild COVID-19 (a few samples of this study predate the infection). Cell type and time point are not known. This CDR3 reads CASSHPSPPLLRTQYF. The DNA of the CDR3 is TGTGCCAGCAGCCACCCCTCCCCCCCTCTACTGAGGACGCAGTATTTT.